This T cell receptor beta chain is drawn from a study of CD8 T cells in ankylosing spondylitis. Germline lookup yields CDR1 LNHNV and CDR2 YYDKDF (reference sequence). This CDR3 spans 15 amino acids. V dropped 2 bases and J dropped 1; count of bases not matched to a gene: 1. On this clonotype: Its antigen is undetermined.

Study-wide findings and caveats: Seemingly distinctive of ankylosing spondylitis blood was a TCR beta motif formed by eight highly homologous variants.

Using quantitative 5'-RACE with molecular barcodes, the authors made TCR beta libraries. TCRdb re-analysed the 5' RACE reads in MiXCR, keeping a single row per CDR3 protein. The sample lists about 400,000 distinct CDR3 sequences; approximately 22% were seen once. The sequence was collected from a male donor with ankylosing spondylitis or in good health (not recorded which). The source material was blood, either unsorted or a sorted T cell fraction (not recorded which). The V call is TRBV15, the J call TRBJ2-1; 8 nucleotides agree with TRBD2. The CDR3 DNA reads as TGTGCCACCAGCAGATCTAGCGGGTCCTACAATGAGCAGTTCTTC. Encoded protein: CATSRSSGSYNEQFF.